This entry lists 26 T cell receptor beta chains sequenced from one sample in a study of T cell repertoires in cytomegalovirus infection. From the reads, TCRdb called clonotypes with MiXCR, one entry per CDR3 protein. This sample has approximately 390,000 distinct CDR3 sequences, with roughly a third found just once. What these receptors recognize is not known. The sequencing used cultured PBMCs, collected from culture after CMV antigen stimulation. These receptors came from a human donor in good health (CMV status not recorded). Some clones in this sample may be carry-over from other donors' samples.

This clonotype was seen just once. The chain uses TRBV27 and TRBJ2-5, with 9 bases lining up with TRBD2. The CDR3 has 17 residues. The trim removed 6 bases at V and 2 bases at J, leaving 13 bases unmatched. Germline values: CDR1 MNHEY, CDR2 SMNVEV (reference sequence). CDR3: CASRKLPGLAAQETQYF. CDR3 bases: TGTGCCAGCAGGAAATTGCCGGGACTAGCCGCTCAAGAGACCCAGTACTTC.

This clonotype has just a few counts. V is TRBV11-2 and J is TRBJ1-2; 10 nucleotides line up with TRBD1. Germline CDR1 is SGHAT and CDR2 is FQNNGV. The CDR3 totals 15 residues. Trimming at V came to 4 bases and at J to 8 bases, leaving 10 bases not matched to a gene. CDR3 protein: CASSSQGQGFGGYTF. The CDR3 DNA is TGTGCCAGCAGCTCACAGGGACAGGGGTTTGGGGGCTACACCTTC.

There are a few counts of this clonotype. The chain couples TRBV7-6 to TRBJ2-1, with 12 bases aligning to TRBD2. The germline V gene has CDR1 SGHVS and CDR2 FNYEAQ. CDR3 length: 16 amino acids. Germline trimming cut 5 bases from V and 3 bases from J; bases unmatched to any gene: 5. Written as DNA, the CDR3 is TGTGCCAGCAGCAAGACTAGCGGGAGCGGCTACAATGAGCAGTTCTTC. This encodes CASSKTSGSGYNEQFF.

Only a few counts were recorded for this clonotype. The chain is built from TRBV6-2 or TRBV6-3 and TRBJ1-1; D perhaps matches TRBD1 (5 bases). Germline CDR1 MNHEY, CDR2 SVGEGT. The CDR3 covers 14 residues. With 7 bases removed from V and 6 bases from J, the gap between germline ends came to 18 bases. CDR3 protein: CASIRGGRGAEAFF. In DNA, the CDR3 is TGTGCCAGCATTCGTGGTGGGAGAGGGGCTGAAGCTTTCTTT.

V and J are TRBV20-1 and TRBJ1-1; D ambiguous. The CDR3 extends over 16 amino acids. From germline, CDR1 is DFQATT and CDR2 SNEGSKA (reference sequence). Trimming pared 0 bases from V and 2 bases from J, leaving 16 bases between. CDR3 amino acids: CSARDLPVRENTEAFF. In DNA form, the CDR3 reads TGCAGTGCTAGAGATCTACCGGTTCGGGAAAACACTGAAGCTTTCTTT.

The chain has TRBV6-2 or TRBV6-3 and TRBJ1-5, with TRBD1 matching 9 bases. The CDR3 loop spans 16 amino acids. From germline, CDR1 is MNHEY and CDR2 SVGEGT. The trim removed 7 bases at V and 2 bases at J, leaving 9 bases unmatched. CDR3 bases: TGTGCCAGCAACCCCCGGACAGGGGATCGCAATCAGCCCCAGCATTTT. Amino acids: CASNPRTGDRNQPQHF.

This clonotype was detected only a few times. CDR3 sequence reads: CASSSPGLAGVESTDTQYF. As DNA, the CDR3 is TGTGCCAGCAGCTCCCCGGGACTAGCGGGAGTCGAGAGCACAGATACGCAGTATTTT. V gene TRBV7-9 combines with J gene TRBJ2-3; 14 bases agree with TRBD2. V gave up 4 bases and J gave up 0 bases; unmatched junction bases: 9. CDR3 length: 19 amino acids. Germline V gene data show CDR1 as SEHNR and CDR2 as FQNEAQ (reference sequence). Supplemented by reference TRBV7-9 and TRBJ2-3, the full variable domain reads DTGVSQNPRHKITKRGQNVTFRCDPISEHNRLYWYRQTLGQGPEFLTYFQNEAQLEKSRLLSDRFSAERPKGSFSTLEIQRTEQGDSAMYLCASSSPGLAGVESTDTQYFGPGTRLTVL.

This sequence joins TRBV7-8 and TRBJ2-2; TRBD2 agrees at 12 bases. V gave up 6 bases and J gave up 6 bases; unmatched junction bases: 2. The CDR3 totals 14 residues. The germline V gene encodes CDR1 SGHVS and CDR2 FQNEAQ. CDR3 amino acids: CASRRLAGAGELFF. CDR3 sequence (DNA): TGTGCCAGCAGGAGACTAGCGGGAGCCGGGGAGCTGTTTTTT.

The chain is built from TRBV29-1 and TRBJ1-1; the match to TRBD1 covers 9 bases. Germline lookup yields CDR1 SQVTM and CDR2 ANQGSEA. This CDR3 contains 13 residues. The V and J ends lost 5 bases and 4 bases, in that order; junction bases with no gene match: 5. The CDR3, as DNA: TGCAGCGTTACGACAGGGGGAGGCACTGAAGCTTTCTTT. Its translation: CSVTTGGGTEAFF.

The rearrangement uses TRBV28 and TRBJ2-3, with 7 nucleotides matching TRBD2. Germline lookup yields CDR1 MDHEN and CDR2 SYDVKM. The CDR3 contains 16 residues. The trim removed 4 bases at V and 6 bases at J, leaving 13 bases unmatched. The CDR3 is CASSSTGAGESDTQYF. In DNA, the CDR3 is TGTGCCAGCAGTTCCACCGGGGCGGGAGAGTCGGATACGCAGTATTTT.

The chain's CDR3 is CASSSPDADTQYF. For the CDR3, the DNA is TGTGCCAGCAGTTCCCCCGACGCAGATACGCAGTATTTT. V usage is TRBV27 and J usage is TRBJ2-3; D call uncertain. Trimming removed 4 bases at V and 4 bases at J, with 9 bases between. Germline CDR1 reads MNHEY; CDR2 reads SMNVEV (reference sequence). The CDR3 covers 13 residues.

The chain combines TRBV14 with TRBJ1-2; D not resolved. The CDR3 has 12 residues. Looked up from germline, CDR1 is SGHDN and CDR2 is FVKESK. V shed 0 bases and J shed 3 bases, with 2 bases lying between them. The CDR3 DNA follows: TGTGCCAGCAGCCAAGACCACTATGGCTACACCTTC. The encoded protein is CASSQDHYGYTF. Full variable domain (remainder filled in from reference TRBV14 and TRBJ1-2): EAGVTQFPSHSVIEKGQTVTLRCDPISGHDNLYWYRRVMGKEIKFLLHFVKESKQDESGMPNNRFLAERTGGTYSTLKVQPAELEDSGVYFCASSQDHYGYTFGSGTRLTVV.

This clonotype was found a few times. V and J are TRBV24-1 and TRBJ2-3; no firm D call. This CDR3 has 16 residues. Trimming took 1 base from V and 3 from J, leaving 13 bases between them. Germline CDR1 and CDR2: KGHDR and SFDVKD. The CDR3 spells CATSDLGGEETDTQYF. Here the CDR3 DNA reads TGTGCCACCAGTGATTTAGGCGGAGAGGAGACAGATACGCAGTATTTT.

In its sample, this clonotype was seen a few times. The chain uses TRBV19 and TRBJ1-4; no clear D. Germline CDR1 LNHDA, CDR2 SQIVND (reference sequence). The CDR3 runs to 15 residues. V lost 3 bases and J 5 bases, leaving 13 bases between the germline ends. The CDR3 loop reads CASSMNEGPNEKLFF. The CDR3, as DNA: TGTGCCAGTAGTATGAATGAAGGTCCGAATGAAAAACTGTTTTTT.

The chain is built from TRBV12-3 or TRBV12-4 and TRBJ2-3; D not resolved. This CDR3 has 14 amino acids. The V gene lost 2 bases and the J gene lost 4 bases, with 10 bases spanning the gap. The CDR3 DNA is TGTGCCAGCAGTTTATTTCGTGTTTCAGATACGCAGTATTTT. Encoded protein: CASSLFRVSDTQYF.

Only a few counts were recorded for this clonotype. The V and J genes are TRBV11-2 and TRBJ2-1; 11 bases map to TRBD2. J was trimmed by 5 bases and V by 6 bases; bases with no gene match: 6. The CDR3 totals 15 residues. Looked up from germline, CDR1 is SGHAT and CDR2 is FQNNGV. CDR3 sequence (DNA): TGTGCCAGCAGTAAAACTAGCGGGAGTCACAATGAGCAGTTCTTC. It is translated as CASSKTSGSHNEQFF.

This clonotype was observed a few times. The V gene is TRBV30, the J gene TRBJ2-3, with D possibly matching TRBD2 (5 bases). V was pared by 3 bases and J by 4 bases, with 11 bases between. CDR3 size: 13 residues. The germline gives CDR1 GTSNPN, CDR2 SVGIG (reference sequence). Here the CDR3 reads CAWSGGRADTQYF. CDR3 DNA sequence: TGTGCCTGGAGCGGAGGCCGAGCAGATACGCAGTATTTT.

This clonotype was detected many times. This sequence joins TRBV7-9 and TRBJ2-5; D may be TRBD2 (5 bases). The CDR3 is 14 residues long. Germline assignment: CDR1 SEHNR and CDR2 FQNEAQ (reference sequence). V was clipped by 5 bases and J by 2 bases, with 12 bases between them. CDR3 nucleotide sequence: TGTGCCAGCAGCCCTACACTAGAACAAGAGACCCAGTACTTC. Translating it yields CASSPTLEQETQYF.

The gene calls are TRBV6-8 and TRBJ2-2; D gene uncertain. The V gene's germline CDR1 is MNHGY and CDR2 SAAAGT. V dropped 2 bases and J dropped 7 bases, with 8 bases sitting between them. The CDR3 has 13 residues. The CDR3 bases are TGTGCCAGCAGTTACGGCCCATTCGGGGAGCTGTTTTTT. Translated: CASSYGPFGELFF.

For this clonotype: One junction end disagrees with the germline gene, perhaps due to a read error. V is TRBV4-3 and J is TRBJ2-7; 13 positions agree with TRBD2. The CDR3 is made up of 15 amino acids. In germline, CDR1 is LGHNA, CDR2 YSLEER. The CDR3 DNA reads as TGCGCCAGCAGCCTCGGGACTAGCGGGGCCTACGAGCAGCACTTC. It specifies CASSLGTSGAYEQHF.

The chain joins TRBV25-1 to TRBJ1-5; 7 positions match TRBD1. With 4 bases clipped from V and 11 bases from J, the junction kept 5 bases outside the gene matches. The CDR3 totals 12 residues. Germline values: CDR1 MGHDK, CDR2 SYGVNS. CDR3 nucleotides: TGTGCCAGCAGTGGACCGACAGGGACCCAGCATTTT. Protein product: CASSGPTGTQHF.

The chain links TRBV28 to TRBJ2-3, with a tentative D call TRBD2 (7 bases). Germline V gene data show CDR1 as MDHEN and CDR2 as SYDVKM. The CDR3 totals 15 residues. V dropped 6 bases and J dropped 3 bases, with 16 bases sitting between them. The CDR3 region is CASSSGGGATDTQYF. CDR3 DNA: TGTGCCAGCAGCTCCGGTGGGGGGGCGACAGATACGCAGTATTTT.

This clonotype showed up just a few times. The rearrangement links TRBV6-5 to TRBJ2-2; 7 bases are a match to TRBD1. There are 14 residues in the CDR3. With V trimmed by 2 bases and J by 3 bases, 0 bases remained unmatched. The V gene's germline CDR1 is MNHEY and CDR2 SVGAGI. The CDR3 coding sequence is TGTGCCAGCAGTTACGGGACAGACACCGGGGAGCTGTTTTTT. Translating it yields CASSYGTDTGELFF.

This clonotype was counted only a few times. The rearrangement joins TRBV11-2 to TRBJ1-4, with D possibly being TRBD1 (5 bases). Germline lookup yields CDR1 SGHAT and CDR2 FQNNGV. V was cut by 7 bases and J by 5 bases, with 11 bases left in between. The CDR3 is 13 amino acids. For the CDR3, the DNA is TGTGCCAGCACGGGACTGCGAAATGAAAAACTGTTTTTT. This translates into CASTGLRNEKLFF.

This clonotype was counted between two and nine times. V is TRBV2 and J is TRBJ1-1; D not certain. Germline lookup yields CDR1 SNHLY and CDR2 FYNNEI. This CDR3 is built from 13 residues. Trimming shortened V by 0 bases and J by 6 bases, and 8 bases separated the two germline ends. The CDR3 loop reads CASSEAHRAEAFF. The CDR3, as DNA: TGTGCCAGCAGTGAAGCGCATCGCGCTGAAGCTTTCTTT.

This clonotype has only a few counts. The V and J genes are TRBV7-9 and TRBJ2-5, with no clear D. In germline, CDR1 is SEHNR, CDR2 FQNEAQ (reference sequence). The CDR3 is made up of 13 amino acids. Trimming cost V 5 bases and J 4 bases, with 11 bases left between them. CDR3 amino acids: CASSPSLRETQYF. The CDR3 DNA follows: TGTGCCAGCAGCCCGAGCCTTCGAGAGACCCAGTACTTC.